This T cell receptor (beta chain) was sequenced during a study of blood T cells in healthy people across ages. Whole-study findings and limits: More naive CD4+ cells and higher diversity marked long-lived donors relative to aged donors.

Germline values: CDR1 SGHTA, CDR2 FQGNSA. The CDR3 length is 16 residues. The junction had 8 bases not matched to a gene; V was cut back by 1 base and J by 4 bases. Concerning this clonotype: The antigen is not known.

A second PCR, run for roughly 7 to 12 cycles, used a sample-barcoded 5' primer plus a J-beta primer mix. Every cDNA was tagged by a template-switch adaptor with 12 random nucleotides. TCRdb processed the 5' RACE reads anew with MiXCR; each CDR3 protein has one entry. Among about 680,000 distinct CDR3 sequences listed, 49% were seen once. The sequencing sample was made of blood. The V and J genes are TRBV7-2 and TRBJ2-3, with 7 bases fitting TRBD2. The receptor was isolated from a woman between 55 and 75 years old in good health. CDR3 in amino acids: CASSLGGGPYADTQYF. The CDR3 coding sequence is TGTGCCAGCAGCTTAGGGGGGGGACCCTACGCAGATACGCAGTATTTT.